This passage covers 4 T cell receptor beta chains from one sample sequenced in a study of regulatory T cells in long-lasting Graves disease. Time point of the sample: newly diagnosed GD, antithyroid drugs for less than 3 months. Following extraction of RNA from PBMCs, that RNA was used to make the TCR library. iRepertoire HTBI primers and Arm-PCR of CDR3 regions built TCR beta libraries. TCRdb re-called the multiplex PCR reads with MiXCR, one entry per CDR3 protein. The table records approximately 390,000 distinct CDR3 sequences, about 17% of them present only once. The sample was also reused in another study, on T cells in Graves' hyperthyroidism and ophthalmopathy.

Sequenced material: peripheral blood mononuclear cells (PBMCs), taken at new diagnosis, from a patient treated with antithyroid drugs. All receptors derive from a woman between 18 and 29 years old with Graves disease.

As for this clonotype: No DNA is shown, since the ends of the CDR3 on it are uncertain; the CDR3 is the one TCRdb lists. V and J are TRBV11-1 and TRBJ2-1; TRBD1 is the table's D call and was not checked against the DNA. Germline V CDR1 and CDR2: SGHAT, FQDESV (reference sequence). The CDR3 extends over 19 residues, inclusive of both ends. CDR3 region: CASSFYICSKAGGRNEQFF.

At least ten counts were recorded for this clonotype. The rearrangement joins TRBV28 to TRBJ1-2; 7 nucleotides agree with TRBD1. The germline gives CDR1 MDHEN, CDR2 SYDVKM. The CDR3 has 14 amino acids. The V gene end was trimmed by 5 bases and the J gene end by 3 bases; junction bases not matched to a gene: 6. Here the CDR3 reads CASSAPDRHYGYTF. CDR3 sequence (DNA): TGTGCCAGCAGTGCGCCGGACAGGCACTATGGCTACACCTTC.

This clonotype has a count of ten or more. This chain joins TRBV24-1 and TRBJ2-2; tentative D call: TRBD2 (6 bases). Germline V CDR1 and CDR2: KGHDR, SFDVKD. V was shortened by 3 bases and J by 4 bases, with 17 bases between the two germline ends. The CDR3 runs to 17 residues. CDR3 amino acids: CATSDGGREQFTGELFF. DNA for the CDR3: TGTGCCACCAGTGATGGCGGGCGGGAACAATTCACCGGGGAGCTGTTTTTT.

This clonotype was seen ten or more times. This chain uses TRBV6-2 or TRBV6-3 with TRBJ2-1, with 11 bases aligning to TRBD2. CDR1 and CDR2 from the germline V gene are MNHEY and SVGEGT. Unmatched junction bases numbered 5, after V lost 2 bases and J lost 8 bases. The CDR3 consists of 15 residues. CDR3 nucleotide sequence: TGTGCCAGCAGTTACCGCGGTAGCGGGAGGGATGAGCAGTTCTTC. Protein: CASSYRGSGRDEQFF.